This record looks at one T cell receptor beta chain sequence and its context. The record originates from a study of control samples from healthy donors and cancer patients. V shed 2 bases and J shed 3 bases, with 5 bases lying between them. Germline V gene lookup returns CDR1 SGHDN and CDR2 FVKESK. The CDR3 totals 12 residues. Libraries were prepared by immunoSEQ multiplex PCR; TCRdb keeps only in-frame clonotypes and omits some of them. The table includes approximately 170,000 clones, roughly 90% detected once. The receptor comes from a woman aged 25 to 39 in good health. The chain employs TRBV14 and TRBJ2-7; no firm D call. The sequencing sample was made of blood. CDR3 DNA sequence: TGTGCCAGCAGCCAAATGCACTACGAGCAGTACTTC. Protein sequence: CASSQMHYEQYF.